What follows are 4 T cell receptor beta chains derived from one specimen sequenced in a study of cytomegalovirus exposure and HLA in healthy donors. Primers: 60 Vbeta forward and 13 Jbeta reverse. The data were produced by immunoSEQ multiplex PCR, yet TCRdb's version contains in-frame clones alone and is incomplete. The sample has 150,000 to 180,000 clones; approximately 80% are singletons. Sequencing input: PBMCs. The receptor source for this set is a man aged 25-40 years in good health and CMV-seropositive.

This clone was detected once. This chain links TRBV27 with TRBJ2-5; 10 positions match TRBD2. Gene TRBJ2-7 matches the end of the DNA better, so the J call may be wrong. This CDR3 has 15 residues. The germline V gene has CDR1 MNHEY and CDR2 SMNVEV (reference sequence). CDR3 sequence (DNA): TGTGCCAGCAGTTTTACTATAGCGGGGGGCTACGAGCAGTACTTC. It codes for CASSFTIAGGYEQYF.

The sample holds a few counts of this clone. This chain connects TRBV7-9 to TRBJ2-5; the D gene is possibly TRBD1 (5 bases). Between the trimmed V and J ends, which lost 5 bases and 3 bases, there was a span of 13 bases. The CDR3 consists of 14 residues. Germline assignment: CDR1 SEHNR and CDR2 FQNEAQ (reference sequence). The DNA of the CDR3 is TGTGCCAGCAGCCCGAGGACACCAGAAGAGACCCAGTACTTC. Residues: CASSPRTPEETQYF.

The chain is built from TRBV5-5 and TRBJ2-5; 7 bases are a match to TRBD1. The CDR3 extends over 15 amino acids. Germline-derived CDR1 and CDR2 are SGHKS and YYEKEE (reference sequence). V shed 2 bases, J shed 1 base, and the junction held 5 bases outside the gene matches. CDR3 nucleotide sequence: TGTGCCAGCAGCTTCCTTACAGGGGCCCAAGAGACCCAGTACTTC. It encodes CASSFLTGAQETQYF.

The gene calls are TRBV6-5 and TRBJ1-5, with TRBD1 matching over 8 bases. CDR1 MNHEY and CDR2 SVGAGI come from the germline V gene. Losses at the gene ends were 6 bases for V and 3 bases for J; bases not matched to a gene: 7. CDR3 length: 15 amino acids. The chain's CDR3 is CASRQQGEDNQPQHF. As DNA, the CDR3 is TGTGCCAGCAGACAACAGGGGGAGGACAATCAGCCCCAGCATTTT.